These 2 T cell receptor beta chains came from one sample sequenced in a study of identifying expanded T cells in peripheral blood. Sequencing used immunoSEQ multiplex PCR; TCRdb keeps in-frame clones, though not all of them. This table has more than 65,000 clones, around 89% appearing once. The sample was blood. The receptors were sampled from a person between 18 and 69 years old in good health.

The V and J genes are TRBV6-4 and TRBJ2-2; D is undetermined. V was trimmed by 8 bases and J by 3 bases, leaving 19 bases between them. The V gene's germline CDR1 is MRHNA and CDR2 SNTAGT. The CDR3 is made up of 16 amino acids. This chain's CDR3 is CASRPGPELYTGELFF. The CDR3 bases are TGTGCCAGCCGCCCGGGCCCGGAGCTGTACACCGGGGAGCTGTTTTTT.

This chain connects TRBV5-1 to TRBJ2-3; D gene uncertain. Trimming cost V 0 bases and J 1 base, with 9 bases left between them. CDR1 and CDR2 from the germline V gene are SGHRS and YFSETQ. The CDR3 spans 15 residues. The CDR3 nucleotides read TGCGCCAGCAGCTTGGAGACTCCCGGCACAGATACGCAGTATTTT. It specifies CASSLETPGTDTQYF.